Included here is one T cell receptor (beta chain) sequence, with context. This receptor's antigen is unknown. This may stem from a read error, because a much larger clone lies one nucleotide away. These data are taken from a study of molecular identifiers for immune sequencing clone quantification (dated by TCRdb to between 2018 and 2020). General notes on the study: For a replicate experiment, the RNA from either 20,000 or 100,000 naive CD8 T cells was divided into five aliquots, and four of those aliquots went on to sequencing. This methods study benchmarked molecular-identifier clustering-based TCR repertoire sequencing (MIDCIRS) and TCR RNA copy counting, using CD8 T cells to do so.

Trimming takes 6 bases from V and 0 bases from J, and the germline ends sit 16 bases apart. The germline V gene (reference sequence) specifies DFQATT as CDR1 and SNEGSKA as CDR2. CDR3 length: 15 amino acids, cysteine to phenylalanine. Kept here is only the CDR3 DNA, which spans 45 bases and is read in frame from base 1. Libraries of naive CD8 T cells were built from approximately 20,000 to 1,000,000 sorted cells, with 10%, 30% or 50% of the purified RNA used. Naive CD8 T cells, defined as CD8+CD4-CCR7+CD45RA+, were FACS-sorted into RLT Plus buffer on a BD FACSAria II. More than 8 TCR copies' worth of Jurkat RNA were spiked into roughly 20,000-1,000,000 naive CD8 T cell samples to test detection sensitivity. Enrichment of CD8 T cells was performed with RosetteSep CD8+ T Cell Enrichment Cocktail and Ficoll-Paque, after which ACK red cell lysis was carried out. On the study overall, not on this receptor specifically: When barcode sub-clustering was omitted, TCR diversity was inflated by chimeric consensus sequences, with chimeras reaching as high as 47%. Spiked-in Jurkat TCR RNA equal to a single cell's worth was reported to be detectable even within one million naive CD8 T cells. Highly expanded clone sizes could be underestimated because identical TCR molecules may share a barcode. Clones above 20 RNA copies held over 99% of molecules in CMV-specific effector cells but under 1% in naive cells. The naive libraries included spiked-in Jurkat TCR RNA (more than nine copies' worth), and this Jurkat TCR RNA is not part of the donor repertoire. Modeling gave about three recovered TCR RNA copies per cell versus approximately 11 by digital PCR, implying about 30% capture efficiency.

Receptor libraries were prepared by PCR. TCRdb records Illumina HiSeq 4000 as the sequencer. Bulk TCR libraries were made following a previously described method, with the TCR primers given in Table S5. Purification of total RNA was performed with the Qiagen AllPrep DNA/RNA kit. Before analysis, reads from multiple sequencing runs of the same library were pooled. In the paper's pipeline: Only reads with exact TCR constant sequence were kept, trimmed to 150 nt, and grouped by their 12-nt molecular barcodes. Within each barcode group, reads were sub-clustered at a 15% Levenshtein threshold, and quality-weighted consensus sequences were built per RNA molecule. Non-functional sequences were excluded, and lower-count sequences lying one edit away from another sequence were also excluded. Barcode sub-clusters with fewer than 20% of the maximum read count were removed, based on fitting two negative binomial distributions. Using fastp trimming at Q25 and MiXCR clonotype assembly, TCRdb reanalyzed the public sequencing data and kept in-frame beta chains. Rows are combined by CDR3 protein, so each entry shows the most common genes and DNA. None of the V and J calls come from the authors' own analysis; TCRdb made them. This sample comprises about 640,000 distinct CDR3 sequences, nearly 20% of them detected only once. Of the sample, approximately 0.9% is held by the ten largest clones.

Sequenced: naive CD8+ T cells from blood, with Jurkat cell RNA spiked in. The cell subset or site label on this specimen signifies: FACS-sorted CD8+CD4-CCR7+CD45RA+ naive T cells. The sequence was collected from a human donor in good health. Some libraries in this study had Jurkat cell RNA spiked in. This chain joins TRBV20-1 to TRBJ2-3; no D gene can be assigned with confidence. The CDR3 is CSADRTAPSTDTQYF. The nucleotides are TGCAGTGCCGACCGCACGGCACCCAGCACAGATACGCAGTATTTT.